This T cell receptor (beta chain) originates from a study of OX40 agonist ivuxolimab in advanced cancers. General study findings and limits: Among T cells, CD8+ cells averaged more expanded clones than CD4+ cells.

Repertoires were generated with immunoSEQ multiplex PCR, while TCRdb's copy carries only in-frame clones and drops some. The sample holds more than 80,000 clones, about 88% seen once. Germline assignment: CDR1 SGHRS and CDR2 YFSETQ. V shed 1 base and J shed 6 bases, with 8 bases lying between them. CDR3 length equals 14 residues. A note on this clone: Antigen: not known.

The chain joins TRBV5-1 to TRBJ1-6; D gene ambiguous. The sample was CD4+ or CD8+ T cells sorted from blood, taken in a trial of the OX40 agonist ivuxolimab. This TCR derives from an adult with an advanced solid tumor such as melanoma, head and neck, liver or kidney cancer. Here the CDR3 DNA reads TGCGCCAGCAGCTTGAGCGACGGTAATTCACCCCTCCACTTT. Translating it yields CASSLSDGNSPLHF.